The sequence of this TCR beta chain was determined in a study of blood T cell repertoires in COVID-19. As for the study in general: Collection of acute and convalescent COVID-19 samples took place in the United States, Italy and Spain. T cells, B-cell-depleted T cells, or PBMCs provided the cDNA or gDNA that served as material.

In the original analysis: Estimation of nucleated cell counts relied on the amplification of reference gene primers. Repertoires were generated with immunoSEQ multiplex PCR, while TCRdb's copy carries only in-frame clones and drops some. V, J and clone size are taken as reported in that table, and D and trimming were inferred from the DNA itself. The sample shows 150,000 to 200,000 clones, more than 70% of them seen only once. There are 15 residues in the CDR3. V was shortened by 5 bases and J by 1 base, with 14 bases between the two germline ends. Germline lookup yields CDR1 MNHNY and CDR2 SVGAGI (reference sequence).

This clonotype was obtained from a man aged 35 to 55 with active or convalescent COVID-19. The sequencing input was peripheral blood. The chain couples TRBV6-6 to TRBJ2-5; D may be TRBD2 (7 bases). Written as DNA, the CDR3 is TGTGCCAGCAGTGCCCCCGGGGGGCCCCAAGAGACCCAGTACTTC. It is translated as CASSAPGGPQETQYF.